One sample yielded the 25 T cell receptor beta chains listed below, sequenced in a study of cytomegalovirus exposure and HLA in healthy donors. Libraries were prepared by immunoSEQ multiplex PCR; TCRdb keeps only in-frame clonotypes and omits some of them. The sample has some 130,000 clones; roughly 90% are singletons. The source material was PBMCs. Receptor source: a woman under 30 in good health and CMV-seropositive.

In the case of this clone: Compared with germline, one end of the junction differs, possibly owing to a read error. The chain combines TRBV7-7 with TRBJ2-2; TRBD2 agrees at 12 bases. Germline-derived CDR1 and CDR2 are SSHAT and FNYEAQ (reference sequence). The CDR3 runs 16 residues. DNA for the CDR3: TGTGCTAGCAGCTTACAGGGACTAGCGGGTACCGGGGAGCTGTTTTTT. Amino acids: CASSLQGLAGTGELFF.

The chain has TRBV16 and TRBJ1-2; TRBD1 matches at 8 bases. The V segment lost 4 bases and the J segment 4 bases; nucleotides outside the gene matches: 2. CDR3 length equals 13 residues. CDR1 and CDR2 from the germline V gene are KGHSY and FQNENV. CDR3 amino acids: CASSPGGGYGYTF. DNA of the CDR3: TGTGCCAGCAGCCCAGGGGGCGGCTATGGCTACACCTTC.

This chain connects TRBV10-1 to TRBJ2-1, with 9 bases aligning to TRBD2. Germline-derived CDR1 and CDR2 are WNHNN and SYGVQD (reference sequence). CDR3 length: 15 residues. J gave up 6 bases and V 5 bases, and 8 bases lay outside the gene matches. CDR3 nucleotides: TGCGCCAGCAGTAGCGGGGGGCTAAGCATCAATGAGCAGTTCTTC. Its translation: CASSSGGLSINEQFF.

Comments on this clone: A junction end diverges from the germline sequence, so it may reflect a read error. The chain joins TRBV7-7 to TRBJ2-7; D perhaps matches TRBD1 (6 bases). The germline V gene encodes CDR1 SSHAT and CDR2 FNYEAQ (reference sequence). The CDR3 is 14 amino acids. The CDR3 nucleotides read TGTGCTAGCAGCCCGCGACCTGGGACAAGCGAGCAGTACTTC. Encoded protein: CASSPRPGTSEQYF.

This chain uses TRBV4-2 with TRBJ2-7, with 11 bases matching TRBD2. The CDR3 is 19 amino acids. J gave up 0 bases and V 0 bases, and 10 bases lay outside the gene matches. Germline V gene lookup returns CDR1 LGHNA and CDR2 YNFKEQ. CDR3 nucleotides: TGTGCCAGCAGCCAAGATACCCCTAGCGGGAGGTTCAGCTCCTACGAGCAGTACTTC. It yields the protein CASSQDTPSGRFSSYEQYF.

V is TRBV2 and J is TRBJ1-2; D remains unclear. The CDR3 totals 13 residues. Germline lookup yields CDR1 SNHLY and CDR2 FYNNEI. V dropped 9 bases and J dropped 4 bases, with 15 bases sitting between them. DNA for the CDR3: TGTGCCAGGGAAGATCGGGGTGTCTATGGCTACACCTTC. The encoded protein is CAREDRGVYGYTF.

The gene calls are TRBV27 and TRBJ2-6; 7 bases line up with TRBD2. The junction had 8 bases not matched to a gene; V was cut back by 6 bases and J by 0 bases. Per the germline V gene, CDR1 is MNHEY and CDR2 is SMNVEV (reference sequence). The CDR3 consists of 17 residues. This chain's CDR3 is CASRLRGDYSGANVLTF. In DNA form, the CDR3 reads TGTGCCAGCAGATTACGTGGGGACTACTCTGGGGCCAACGTCCTGACTTTC.

The chain has TRBV2 and TRBJ1-5; D possibly corresponds to TRBD1 (6 bases). Germline-derived CDR1 and CDR2 are SNHLY and FYNNEI. The CDR3 contains 15 residues. Trimming shortened V by 1 base and J by 5 bases, and 12 bases separated the two germline ends. The CDR3 spells CASSEGGGSYQPQHF. The CDR3 DNA reads TGTGCCAGCAGTGAAGGGGGGGGCTCATATCAGCCCCAGCATTTT.

V is TRBV4-1 and J is TRBJ1-4, with a weak D call TRBD1 (5 bases). Germline CDR1 and CDR2: MGHRA and YSYEKL. This CDR3 spans 15 amino acids. The V end lost 2 bases, the J end lost 12 bases, and 19 bases lay between the germline ends. The CDR3 DNA follows: TGCGCCAGCAGCCAATCCAGGGTAGTGGTGCAAGAACTGTTTTTT. Residues: CASSQSRVVVQELFF.

V gene TRBV30 combines with J gene TRBJ1-5, with D maybe TRBD1 (5 bases). The germline gives CDR1 GTSNPN, CDR2 SVGIG (reference sequence). Trimming took off 1 base at V and 11 bases at J, with 21 bases between the two ends. The CDR3 consists of 15 residues. The CDR3 DNA reads as TGTGCCTGGAGTGGCCCGGGACGGGGGAGCGGGTCCCAGCATTTT. Amino acids: CAWSGPGRGSGSQHF.

This rearrangement joins TRBV5-1 to TRBJ1-1; 8 positions match TRBD1. Germline CDR1 SGHRS, CDR2 YFSETQ. The CDR3 runs to 14 residues. DNA for the CDR3: TGCGCTTCTGGCAGGGGGCAGGAGAACACTGAAGCTTTCTTT. Protein: CASGRGQENTEAFF.

The V call is TRBV18, the J call TRBJ2-7; no firm D call. Germline assignment: CDR1 KGHSH and CDR2 LQKENI. This CDR3 is 13 amino acids long. V was trimmed by 6 bases and J by 3 bases, leaving 12 bases between them. The CDR3 DNA follows: TGTGCCAGCTCCCGAGACATGGGCTACGAGCAGTACTTC. Its protein is CASSRDMGYEQYF.

The chain recombines TRBV27 with TRBJ2-6; 12 bases map to TRBD1. The V and J ends lost 5 bases and 11 bases, in that order; junction bases with no gene match: 7. This CDR3 has 15 residues. Germline CDR1 and CDR2: MNHEY and SMNVEV (reference sequence). The DNA of the CDR3 is TGTGCCAGCAGTCCGGGACAGGGGGCCGGTTACGTCCTGACTTTC. Translated, it gives CASSPGQGAGYVLTF.

V gene TRBV18 combines with J gene TRBJ2-3, with 10 bases lining up with TRBD2. The V segment lost 3 bases and the J segment 4 bases; nucleotides outside the gene matches: 7. The CDR3 sequence is 16 residues long. Germline-derived CDR1 and CDR2 are KGHSH and LQKENI. CDR3 protein: CASSPVTSGPSDTQYF. Here the CDR3 DNA reads TGTGCCAGCTCACCGGTGACTAGCGGGCCCTCAGATACGCAGTATTTT. The full variable domain, rest sourced from reference TRBV18 and TRBJ2-3, is NAGVMQNPRHLVRRRGQEARLRCSPMKGHSHVYWYRQLPEEGLKFMVYLQKENIIDESGMPKERFSAEFPKEGPSILRIQQVVRGDSAAYFCASSPVTSGPSDTQYFGPGTRLTVL.

V gene TRBV7-6 combines with J gene TRBJ1-1; D remains ambiguous. Per germline, CDR1 SGHVS and CDR2 FNYEAQ. V was clipped by 0 bases and J by 5 bases, with 7 bases between them. The CDR3 is made up of 13 amino acids. The CDR3 DNA reads TGTGCCAGCAGCTTAGCGCCTGAGACTGAAGCTTTCTTT. It translates to CASSLAPETEAFF.

The CDR3 protein is CASSPNRVLNTEAFF. The CDR3 DNA is TGCGCCAGCAGCCCCAACAGGGTCCTAAACACTGAAGCTTTCTTT. The rearrangement uses TRBV5-1 and TRBJ1-1; D is possibly TRBD1 (6 bases). The length of the CDR3 is 15 residues. V was shortened by 4 bases and J by 2 bases, with 15 bases between the two germline ends. CDR1 and CDR2 (germline): SGHRS, YFSETQ.

This chain uses TRBV18 with TRBJ1-2; D gene unclear. This CDR3 comprises 14 residues. The ends were cut back, 3 bases at V and 8 bases at J, with 16 bases in the middle. Germline lookup yields CDR1 KGHSH and CDR2 LQKENI. The CDR3, as DNA: TGTGCCAGCTCACCCGCCGAGTCTATCCGCGGCTACACCTTC. Translation: CASSPAESIRGYTF.

The genes are TRBV5-1 and TRBJ1-1; D gene uncertain. The CDR3 covers 14 residues. Germline CDR1 and CDR2: SGHRS and YFSETQ. The V and J ends lost 0 bases and 5 bases respectively, with 11 bases between them. DNA of the CDR3: TGCGCCAGCAGCTTGGGATCTATTCGGACTGAAGCTTTCTTT. As protein: CASSLGSIRTEAFF.

This sequence joins TRBV4-3 and TRBJ2-3; D perhaps matches TRBD2 (5 bases). Trimming removed 0 bases at V and 7 bases at J, with 17 bases between. Germline CDR1 reads LGHNA; CDR2 reads YSLEER. The CDR3 covers 16 residues. The CDR3 DNA sequence: TGCGCCAGCAGCCAAGATTTTCAGCGGTCCGGGAATACGCAGTATTTT. Residues: CASSQDFQRSGNTQYF.

V is TRBV5-5 and J is TRBJ1-5, with 7 bases that match TRBD1. The CDR3 totals 14 residues. The germline CDR1 and CDR2 sequences are SGHKS and YYEKEE (reference sequence). V lost 5 bases to trimming and J lost 3 bases; unmatched junction nucleotides: 5. The CDR3 coding sequence is TGTGCCAGCAGTCGTGACAGGGCCAATCAGCCCCAGCATTTT. Translated: CASSRDRANQPQHF.

The V call is TRBV18, the J call TRBJ1-4; 7 nucleotides line up with TRBD1. The V and J ends lost 4 bases and 3 bases, in that order; junction bases with no gene match: 5. The CDR3 is 15 residues long. In germline, CDR1 is KGHSH, CDR2 LQKENI. The CDR3 nucleotides are TGTGCCAGCTCACTACAGGGGAAAGCTAATGAAAAACTGTTTTTT. This translates into CASSLQGKANEKLFF. The full variable domain, its missing parts supplied by reference TRBV18 and TRBJ1-4, is NAGVMQNPRHLVRRRGQEARLRCSPMKGHSHVYWYRQLPEEGLKFMVYLQKENIIDESGMPKERFSAEFPKEGPSILRIQQVVRGDSAAYFCASSLQGKANEKLFFGSGTQLSVL.

The chain is built from TRBV7-2 and TRBJ1-1; 11 bases match TRBD1. V shed 5 bases and J 10 bases; nucleotides not matched to a gene: 9. This CDR3 has 14 residues. Germline CDR1 SGHTA, CDR2 FQGNSA. The DNA for the CDR3 is TGTGCCAGCAGCCAGGACAGGGGGCCCGGGCGAGCTTTCTTT. Translation: CASSQDRGPGRAFF.

CDR3 DNA: TGTGCCACCAGCAGAGGGGTGTCGGGAGGGGGCAATGAGCAGTTCTTC. This sequence encodes CATSRGVSGGGNEQFF. V usage is TRBV15 and J usage is TRBJ2-1; TRBD2 matches 8 bases. Germline V gene sequence: CDR1 LNHNV, CDR2 YYDKDF (reference sequence). V was clipped by 1 base and J by 6 bases; unmatched bases: 8. The CDR3 is 16 amino acids.

Comment on this clone: The sample has other DNA sequences that encode this CDR3 too. V gene TRBV6-5 combines with J gene TRBJ1-1; no definite D call. The length of the CDR3 is 13 residues. The germline V and J ends were trimmed by 2 bases and 2 bases, with 6 bases remaining between them. The germline V gene encodes CDR1 MNHEY and CDR2 SVGAGI. The CDR3, as DNA: TGTGCCAGCAGTTACGGGCCCAACACTGAAGCTTTCTTT. Protein: CASSYGPNTEAFF.

In this sample, this clone turned up once. CDR3 in DNA: TGCGCCAGCAGCCAAGAAGGTCGTTGGGCTCAAACGGATTATGGCTACACCTTC. It is translated as CASSQEGRWAQTDYGYTF. The chain uses TRBV4-3 and TRBJ1-2; D is undetermined. V was cut by 0 bases and J by 5 bases, with 22 bases left in between. CDR1 is LGHNA and CDR2 is YSLEER in the germline V gene. The CDR3 contains 18 residues.